Listed here are 21 T cell receptor beta chains from one sample, sequenced in a study of T cell repertoires in cytomegalovirus infection (dated by TCRdb to between 2019 and 2020). The listed sequencing device is Illumina HiSeq 1500. TCRdb took the public reads, trimmed them with fastp at Q25, ran MiXCR for clone calling and kept in-frame beta chains. For every CDR3 protein sequence, its rows merge into one entry that carries the most common genes and DNA. This sample gives roughly 130,000 distinct CDR3 sequences in total; 7% to 9.5% of them show up just once. Around a tenth of the sample is in the top ten clones. The sequenced sample was PBMCs. The source of these receptors is a human donor in good health (CMV status not recorded). Some clones in this sample may be carry-over from other donors' samples.

CDR3 in DNA: TGTGCCAGCAAAGCACCTTCCTACAATGAGCAGTTCTTC. Protein product: CASKAPSYNEQFF. The rearrangement joins TRBV6-2 or TRBV6-3 to TRBJ2-1; unclear D gene. The germline CDR1 and CDR2 sequences are MNHEY and SVGEGT. The V end was cut by 7 bases, the J end by 1 base, with 8 bases between. The CDR3 has 13 amino acids.

The sample holds many counts of this clonotype. The rearrangement links TRBV4-1 to TRBJ1-6; no definite D call. There are 17 residues in the CDR3. V lost 2 bases and J lost 4, with 15 bases in between. Germline CDR1 MGHRA, CDR2 YSYEKL. The CDR3 reads CASSQIIRTDYNSPLHF. The CDR3 DNA sequence: TGCGCCAGCAGCCAAATAATCAGGACGGATTATAATTCACCCCTCCACTTT.

This clonotype was detected ten times or more. The V call is TRBV20-1, the J call TRBJ2-7, with 14 bases matching TRBD2. Trimming at V came to 5 bases and at J to 1 base, leaving 1 base not matched to a gene. The CDR3 is 14 amino acids. Germline CDR1 and CDR2: DFQATT and SNEGSKA (reference sequence). The DNA for the CDR3 is TGCAGTGCTTGGACTAGCGGGGGGTCCTACGAGCAGTACTTC. It specifies CSAWTSGGSYEQYF.

This clonotype was recorded at least ten times. V usage is TRBV5-6 and J usage is TRBJ2-5; 12 nucleotides match TRBD1. CDR3 length: 16 residues. V was clipped by 3 bases and J by 5 bases; unmatched bases: 8. Looked up from germline, CDR1 is SGHDT and CDR2 is YYEEEE. The CDR3 is CASSSGDRGRVETQYF. CDR3 nucleotides: TGTGCCAGCAGCTCGGGGGACAGGGGGCGCGTGGAGACCCAGTACTTC.

This clonotype was seen repeatedly, ten times or more. The rearrangement joins TRBV29-1 to TRBJ2-3, with D perhaps matching TRBD2 (5 bases). Trimming cost V 2 bases and J 1 base, with 7 bases left between them. The length of the CDR3 is 13 residues. Germline V CDR1 and CDR2: SQVTM, ANQGSEA. DNA for the CDR3: TGCAGCGTTGAAAGGCGGGGCACAGATACGCAGTATTTT. It yields the protein CSVERRGTDTQYF.

In its sample, this clonotype was seen a few times. This chain joins TRBV20-1 and TRBJ1-1; D not resolved. Germline CDR1 DFQATT, CDR2 SNEGSKA (reference sequence). This CDR3 has 14 amino acids. V lost 0 bases and J lost 2, with 10 bases in between. The CDR3 loop is CSARDWSANTEAFF. CDR3 sequence (DNA): TGCAGTGCTAGAGATTGGTCAGCCAACACTGAAGCTTTCTTT.

This clonotype was picked up many times. The chain links TRBV15 to TRBJ1-5; TRBD1 might be the D (5 bases). Germline CDR1 LNHNV, CDR2 YYDKDF (reference sequence). The CDR3 has 13 residues. The V gene lost 7 bases and the J gene lost 3 bases, with 10 bases spanning the gap. The DNA of the CDR3 is TGTGCCACCACTGACAGTATCAATCAGCCCCAGCATTTT. This gives the protein CATTDSINQPQHF.

The chain joins TRBV9 to TRBJ1-1; D is uncertain. Trimming stripped 3 bases from V and 8 bases from J, with 14 bases between. The CDR3 loop spans 13 amino acids. Germline V gene sequence: CDR1 SGDLS, CDR2 YYNGEE. The CDR3 loop reads CASSGNGETEAFF. The DNA for the CDR3 is TGTGCCAGCAGCGGGAATGGGGAGACCGAAGCTTTCTTT.

The CDR3 bases are TGTGCCAGCAGCCCAGGACAGGATAGCTCCTACGAGCAGTACTTC. This sequence encodes CASSPGQDSSYEQYF. J is TRBJ2-7 and V is TRBV7-2; 7 nucleotides agree with TRBD1. Germline loops: CDR1 SGHTA, CDR2 FQGNSA. There are 15 residues in the CDR3. After removal of 5 bases from V and 0 bases from J, the junction contained 7 bases not matched to a gene.

In this sample, this clonotype turned up many times. The genes are TRBV7-2 and TRBJ1-1; TRBD1 is a possible D gene (5 bases). The CDR3 has 13 amino acids. Trimming stripped 5 bases from V and 8 bases from J, with 15 bases between. Per the germline V gene, CDR1 is SGHTA and CDR2 is FQGNSA. DNA of the CDR3: TGTGCCAGCAGCCTAGGACAAACTAGAGAAGCTTTCTTT. Amino acid sequence: CASSLGQTREAFF.

The rearrangement joins TRBV29-1 to TRBJ2-5; no definite D call. Germline loops: CDR1 SQVTM, CDR2 ANQGSEA. With 7 bases removed from V and 2 bases from J, the gap between germline ends came to 11 bases. The CDR3 contains 12 residues. The CDR3 DNA follows: TGCAGCGCCTCACGCGGACAAGAGACCCAGTACTTC. Its translation is CSASRGQETQYF.

This clonotype occurred many times. The chain recombines TRBV5-4 with TRBJ1-2; D is perhaps TRBD1 (6 bases). The germline V gene encodes CDR1 SGHNT and CDR2 YYREEE (reference sequence). CDR3 length: 14 amino acids. Trimming stripped 4 bases from V and 2 bases from J, with 12 bases between. The DNA of the CDR3 is TGTGCCAGCAGCCCCGGACAGAGGAACTATGGCTACACCTTC. Its translation is CASSPGQRNYGYTF.

This sequence joins TRBV13 and TRBJ1-3; no clear D gene. The germline V and J ends were trimmed by 0 bases and 2 bases, with 2 bases remaining between them. CDR1 and CDR2 from the germline V gene are PRHDT and FYEKMQ (reference sequence). This CDR3 contains 13 residues. The CDR3 bases are TGTGCCAGCAGCTTAGGCCCTGGAAACACCATATATTTT. It is translated as CASSLGPGNTIYF.

The chain links TRBV14 to TRBJ1-4, with D hard to call. Germline CDR1 and CDR2: SGHDN and FVKESK. V lost 4 bases and J 2 bases, leaving 8 bases between the germline ends. The CDR3 runs 14 residues. The chain's CDR3 is CASSRSLTNEKLFF. In nucleotides, the CDR3 is TGTGCCAGCAGCCGAAGCCTTACTAATGAAAAACTGTTTTTT.

There are many counts of this clonotype. The chain has TRBV4-1 and TRBJ1-5; D is ambiguous. CDR1 and CDR2 (germline): MGHRA, YSYEKL. The CDR3 sequence is 16 residues long. Trimming removed 6 bases from V and 0 bases from J, with 15 bases in between. The CDR3 coding sequence is TGCGCCAGCAGTACAGCCGCCACCGCTAGCAATCAGCCCCAGCATTTT. Translated, it gives CASSTAATASNQPQHF.

This clonotype has a count of ten or more. The chain uses TRBV2 and TRBJ1-2; 7 bases line up with TRBD1. Germline CDR1 is SNHLY and CDR2 is FYNNEI. With 6 bases clipped from V and 7 bases from J, the junction kept 8 bases outside the gene matches. This CDR3 region has 13 residues. CDR3 sequence: CASREQGVGGYTF. The DNA for the CDR3 is TGTGCCAGCAGAGAGCAGGGGGTTGGTGGCTACACCTTC.

This clonotype showed up many times. The chain recombines TRBV7-2 with TRBJ2-7; D ambiguous. Germline assignment: CDR1 SGHTA and CDR2 FQGNSA. The CDR3 is 13 amino acids. V gave up 3 bases and J gave up 2 bases, with 8 bases separating them. This CDR3 reads CASSLPTPYEQYF. In DNA form, the CDR3 reads TGTGCCAGCAGCTTGCCGACCCCCTACGAGCAGTACTTC. The complete variable domain, with remaining parts taken from reference TRBV7-2 and TRBJ2-7, reads GAGVSQSPSNKVTEKGKDVELRCDPISGHTALYWYRQSLGQGLEFLIYFQGNSAPDKSGLPSDRFSAERTGGSVSTLTIQRTQQEDSAVYLCASSLPTPYEQYFGPGTRLTVT.

The CDR3 reads CSARKTGRTYNEQFF. The CDR3, as DNA: TGCAGTGCTAGAAAGACAGGGAGAACATACAATGAGCAGTTCTTC. The genes are TRBV20-1 and TRBJ2-1; the match to TRBD1 covers 7 bases. Germline lookup yields CDR1 DFQATT and CDR2 SNEGSKA (reference sequence). Losses at the gene ends were 2 bases for V and 4 bases for J; bases not matched to a gene: 8. The CDR3 totals 15 residues.

This clonotype was observed at least ten times. This chain joins TRBV29-1 and TRBJ2-2; D gene unclear. Trimming removed 1 base from V and 2 bases from J, with 14 bases in between. The CDR3 is 16 amino acids. Germline V CDR1 and CDR2: SQVTM, ANQGSEA. CDR3 DNA: TGCAGCGTTGAAGCCCCGTTACTTCGAAACACCGGGGAGCTGTTTTTT. It translates to CSVEAPLLRNTGELFF.

This clonotype was observed many times. This chain connects TRBV20-1 to TRBJ2-4; 7 bases align to TRBD1. Germline CDR1 DFQATT, CDR2 SNEGSKA (reference sequence). The CDR3 loop spans 13 amino acids. J was trimmed by 1 base and V by 5 bases; bases with no gene match: 2. CDR3: CSALDRAKNIQYF. The CDR3 nucleotides are TGCAGTGCTTTGGACAGGGCCAAAAACATTCAGTACTTC.

This clonotype has more than one count but fewer than ten. V usage is TRBV29-1 and J usage is TRBJ1-1; tentatively, D is TRBD1 (6 bases). V lost 6 bases and J lost 0, with 11 bases in between. The CDR3 extends over 13 amino acids. CDR1 is SQVTM and CDR2 is ANQGSEA in the germline V gene. The DNA for the CDR3 is TGCAGCGTCCTGGGGGCCTTGAACACTGAAGCTTTCTTT. This encodes CSVLGALNTEAFF. The complete variable domain, with remaining parts taken from reference TRBV29-1 and TRBJ1-1, reads SAVISQKPSRDICQRGTSLTIQCQVDSQVTMMFWYRQQPGQSLTLIATANQGSEATYESGFVIDKFPISRPNLTFSTLTVSNMSPEDSSIYLCSVLGALNTEAFFGQGTRLTVV.